The T cell receptor (beta chain) under discussion was sequenced for a study of CD8 T cells in Susac syndrome. Reverse transcription of roughly 0.5 to 1 ug RNA was performed with random hexamers. A multiplex approach, immunoSEQ multiplex PCR, amplified TCR beta CDR3 across 54 Vbeta and 13 Jbeta. TCRdb re-called the immunoSEQ multiplex PCR reads with MiXCR, one entry per CDR3 protein. This table has about 180,000 distinct CDR3 sequences, more than 90% appearing once. Sequenced input: CD4+ T cells from PBMCs. The sequence was collected from a human donor with multiple sclerosis.

DNA of the CDR3: TGTGCCAGCAGTGAGAACCCAGGGCCCCTTAACCGCTACACCTTC. It translates to CASSENPGPLNRYTF. This chain uses TRBV25-1 with TRBJ1-2, with D possibly being TRBD1 (5 bases). The germline gives CDR1 MGHDK, CDR2 SYGVNS. Between the trimmed V and J ends, which lost 3 bases and 9 bases, there was a span of 20 bases. The CDR3 extends over 15 amino acids.